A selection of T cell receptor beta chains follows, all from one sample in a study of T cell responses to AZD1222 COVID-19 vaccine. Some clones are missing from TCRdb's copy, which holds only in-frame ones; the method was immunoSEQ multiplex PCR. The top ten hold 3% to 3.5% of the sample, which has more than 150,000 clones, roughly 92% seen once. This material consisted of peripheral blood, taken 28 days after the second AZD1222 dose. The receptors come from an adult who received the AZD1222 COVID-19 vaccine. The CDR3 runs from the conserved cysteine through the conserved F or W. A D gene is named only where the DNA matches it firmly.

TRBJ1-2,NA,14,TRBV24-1,CATSAAAANYGYTF,TGTGCCACCAGTGCGGCAGCTGCTAACTATGGCTACACCTTC
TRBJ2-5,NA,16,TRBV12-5,CASGLVPLGLEETQYF,TGTGCTAGTGGTTTGGTACCGTTGGGGTTAGAAGAGACCCAGTACTTC
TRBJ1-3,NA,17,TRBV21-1,CASTPLIFADSGNTIYF,TGTGCCAGCACCCCACTCATCTTCGCAGACTCTGGAAACACCATATATTTT
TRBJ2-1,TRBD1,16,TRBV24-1,CATSDLGGQGVNEQFF,TGTGCCACCAGTGATTTGGGTGGACAGGGGGTCAATGAGCAGTTCTTC
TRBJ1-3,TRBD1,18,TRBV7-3,CASSLLGGQAPSGNTIYF,TGTGCCAGCAGCTTATTGGGGGGACAGGCACCCTCTGGAAACACCATATATTTT
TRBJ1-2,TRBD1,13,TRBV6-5,CASEGTGSYGYTF,TGTGCCAGCGAAGGGACAGGGTCCTATGGCTACACCTTC
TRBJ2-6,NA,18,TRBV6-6,CASSPREDSYSGANVLTF,TGTGCCAGCAGTCCCAGAGAGGACAGCTACTCTGGGGCCAACGTCCTGACTTTC
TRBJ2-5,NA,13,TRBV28,CASSFGQGETQYF,TGTGCCAGCAGTTTTGGGCAGGGAGAGACCCAGTACTTC
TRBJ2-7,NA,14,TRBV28,CASSLWTGSAEQYF,TGTGCCAGCAGTTTATGGACAGGATCCGCCGAGCAGTACTTC
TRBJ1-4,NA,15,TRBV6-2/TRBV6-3,CASSMVNHLSEKLFF,TGTGCCAGCAGTATGGTCAACCATCTGTCTGAAAAACTGTTTTTT